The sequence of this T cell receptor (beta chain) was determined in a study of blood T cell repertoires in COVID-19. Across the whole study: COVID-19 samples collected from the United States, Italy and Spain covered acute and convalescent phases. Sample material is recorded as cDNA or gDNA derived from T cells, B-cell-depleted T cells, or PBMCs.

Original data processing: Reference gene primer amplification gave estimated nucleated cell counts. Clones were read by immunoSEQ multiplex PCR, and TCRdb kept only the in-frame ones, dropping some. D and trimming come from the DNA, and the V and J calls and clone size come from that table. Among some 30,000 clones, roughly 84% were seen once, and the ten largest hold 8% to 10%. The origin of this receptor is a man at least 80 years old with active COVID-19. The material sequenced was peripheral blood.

CDR3 bases: TGTGCCAGCAGCTTAATCCACAGGGGTTCACCCGATGAGCAGTTCTTC. It specifies CASSLIHRGSPDEQFF. This chain uses TRBV7-6 with TRBJ2-1; 7 bases match TRBD1. The V gene's germline CDR1 is SGHVS and CDR2 FNYEAQ. The junction had 12 bases not matched to a gene; V was cut back by 2 bases and J by 8 bases. The CDR3 has 16 amino acids.